These T cell receptor beta chains were read from a single sample in a study of blood T cell repertoires in COVID-19. Generated by immunoSEQ multiplex PCR, the TCRdb table keeps only in-frame clones and is missing some. The sample consists of roughly 160,000 clones, more than 65% of them appearing once. Sequencing used PBMCs or T cells enriched from blood (not recorded which). The receptors derive from a man in his 60s who had recovered from COVID-19. Each CDR3 is given with its conserved first and last residue. The D gene is left open where the match is weak. Size values are once, few and many counts, or a class for expanded clones, and some rows have none.

clone_size j_call v_call d_call cdr3_aa cdr3_nt
few TRBJ1-5 TRBV6-1 NA CASSEFGGVHQPQHF TGTGCCAGCAGTGAATTCGGGGGGGTTCATCAGCCCCAGCATTTT
NA TRBJ1-2 TRBV3-1/TRBV3-2 NA CASSQAGVNGYTF TGTGCCAGCAGCCAAGCCGGGGTTAATGGCTACACCTTC
NA TRBJ2-1 TRBV5-1 NA CASSDSWVQDPNNNEQFF TGCGCCAGCAGCGACTCCTGGGTTCAAGATCCAAACAACAATGAGCAGTTCTTC
NA TRBJ1-6 TRBV6-5 NA CASGGTLRAPLHF TGTGCCAGCGGGGGGACGCTAAGGGCACCCCTCCACTTT
NA TRBJ1-1 TRBV7-2 TRBD1 CASSQGAGRVGTEAFF TGTGCCAGCAGCCAGGGGGCAGGGCGAGTAGGAACTGAAGCTTTCTTT
NA TRBJ1-4 TRBV2 NA CASSEEAGRLTGKLFF TGTGCCAGCAGTGAAGAGGCAGGGAGGCTTACTGGAAAACTGTTTTTT
NA TRBJ2-1 TRBV29-1 NA CSVIPSVSNEQFF TGCAGCGTTATCCCTTCGGTGAGCAATGAGCAGTTCTTC
NA TRBJ2-3 TRBV27 TRBD2 CASSLTSGPLTDTQYF TGTGCCAGCAGTTTAACTAGCGGGCCCCTCACAGATACGCAGTATTTT
NA TRBJ1-1 TRBV11-2 NA CASSTDTRNTEAFF TGTGCCAGCAGCACGGACACCCGGAACACTGAAGCTTTCTTT
NA TRBJ1-6 TRBV6-1 NA CASSEGAGNSPLHF TGTGCCAGCAGTGAGGGGGCGGGTAATTCACCCCTCCACTTT
once TRBJ2-1 TRBV28 NA CASSFPGQTNNEQFF TGTGCCAGCAGCTTTCCGGGACAAACAAACAATGAGCAGTTCTTC
NA TRBJ2-1 TRBV7-9 TRBD1 CASSSKDTGGHEQFF TGTGCCAGCAGCTCGAAAGACACAGGGGGCCATGAGCAGTTCTTC
NA TRBJ1-2 TRBV28 NA CASSSYSNYGYTF TGTGCCAGCAGTTCTTATTCTAACTATGGCTACACCTTC
NA TRBJ1-5 TRBV28 TRBD1 CASSLGTGGGYQPQHF TGTGCCAGCAGTTTAGGGACAGGGGGCGGATATCAGCCCCAGCATTTT
NA TRBJ2-5 TRBV18 TRBD2 CASSFAQRESETQYF TGTGCCAGCTCCTTTGCGCAGCGGGAGTCAGAGACCCAGTACTTC
NA TRBJ2-2 TRBV19 NA CASNRQANTGELFF TGTGCCAGTAACCGACAAGCCAACACCGGGGAGCTGTTTTTT
few TRBJ2-3 TRBV7-2 TRBD2 CASAREGGPDTQYF TGTGCCAGCGCCAGAGAGGGAGGGCCAGATACGCAGTATTTT
NA TRBJ1-2 TRBV7-2 NA CASIKSKDNYGYTF TGTGCCAGCATCAAATCGAAGGACAATTATGGCTACACCTTC
NA TRBJ1-5 TRBV10-3 NA CAISPGVQPQHF TGTGCCATCAGCCCAGGGGTCCAGCCCCAGCATTTT
NA TRBJ1-3 TRBV7-3 NA CASSQGHPGNTIYF TGTGCCAGCAGCCAGGGGCACCCTGGAAACACCATATATTTT
once TRBJ1-5 TRBV28 NA CASSLMGSRGNQPQHF TGTGCCAGCAGTTTAATGGGTTCGCGAGGGAATCAGCCCCAGCATTTT
NA TRBJ2-2 TRBV7-7 NA CASSPAGGSNTGELFF TGTGCTAGCAGCCCTGCCGGCGGGTCGAACACCGGGGAGCTGTTTTTT
NA TRBJ1-1 TRBV6-5 NA CASRPRGGENTEAFF TGTGCCAGCAGACCAAGGGGGGGGGAAAACACTGAAGCTTTCTTT
NA TRBJ1-1 TRBV7-9 TRBD1 CASSESGQGVPEAFF TGTGCCAGCAGTGAATCGGGACAGGGGGTCCCTGAAGCTTTCTTT